A single sample is the source of the 13 T cell receptor beta chains below, sequenced in a study of T cell repertoires in cytomegalovirus infection. TCRdb re-called the reads through MiXCR, storing one row per CDR3 protein. The sample records roughly 990,000 distinct CDR3 sequences, about a third being singletons. Their antigen targets remain unknown. The sample in question was cultured CD8+ T cells from PBMCs, obtained from culture after CMV antigen stimulation. Receptors were obtained from a human donor in good health (CMV status not recorded). Some clones in this sample may be carry-over from other donors' samples.

The rearrangement links TRBV6-2 or TRBV6-3 to TRBJ1-1; D is ambiguous. CDR3 length equals 13 residues. Trimming stripped 3 bases from V and 3 bases from J, with 8 bases between. Germline CDR1 reads MNHEY; CDR2 reads SVGEGT. As DNA, the CDR3 is TGTGCCAGCAGTTATGGTTCTCACACTGAAGCTTTCTTT. It specifies CASSYGSHTEAFF.

The table lists this clonotype with a few counts. J is TRBJ2-1 and V is TRBV6-2 or TRBV6-3; no clear D. The CDR3 has 17 residues. Germline V gene lookup returns CDR1 MNHEY and CDR2 SVGEGT. Trimming stripped 0 bases from V and 3 bases from J, with 15 bases between. The CDR3 coding sequence is TGTGCCAGCAGTTACTCTTCTATGCGGATGAACTACAATGAGCAGTTCTTC. Protein product: CASSYSSMRMNYNEQFF.

As for this clonotype: A much bigger clone sits one base away, suggesting this may be a read error. The chain has TRBV7-2 and TRBJ2-4, with 12 positions matching TRBD2. CDR3 length: 17 residues. CDR1 and CDR2 (germline): SGHTA, FQGNSA. The CDR3 here is CANSVGLAGGPRNIQYF. The CDR3 DNA follows: TGTGCCAACAGCGTCGGGCTAGCGGGGGGGCCACGTAACATTCAGTACTTC. Combining the CDR3 with reference TRBV7-2 and TRBJ2-4 gives the whole variable domain GAGVSQSPSNKVTEKGKDVELRCDPISGHTALYWYRQSLGQGLEFLIYFQGNSAPDKSGLPSDRFSAERTGGSVSTLTIQRTQQEDSAVYLCANSVGLAGGPRNIQYFGAGTRLSVL.

This clonotype was detected only a few times. The chain carries TRBV11-2 and TRBJ2-3; unclear D gene. V was trimmed by 5 bases and J by 5 bases, leaving 14 bases between them. This CDR3 has 14 amino acids. Germline V gene data show CDR1 as SGHAT and CDR2 as FQNNGV. CDR3 region: CASSPPGSVDTQYF. The CDR3 nucleotides are TGTGCCAGCAGCCCCCCAGGCTCCGTAGATACGCAGTATTTT.

This clonotype was picked up a small number of times. The V gene is TRBV27, the J gene TRBJ2-7; 9 positions agree with TRBD1. The CDR3 has 13 amino acids. Unmatched junction bases numbered 6, after V lost 8 bases and J lost 4 bases. CDR1 and CDR2 (germline): MNHEY, SMNVEV (reference sequence). CDR3 sequence: CASGTGPGYEQYV. The CDR3 region has the DNA TGTGCCAGCGGGACAGGGCCAGGGTACGAGCAGTACGTC.

The chain couples TRBV19 to TRBJ2-1; tentatively, D is TRBD2 (6 bases). The CDR3 sequence is 12 residues long. Trimming removed 10 bases from V and 8 bases from J, with 15 bases in between. Germline CDR1 LNHDA, CDR2 SQIVND (reference sequence). Here the CDR3 DNA reads TGTGCCACCAGTCGGGGGTCCCATGAGCAGTTCTTC. Its protein product is CATSRGSHEQFF.

The gene calls are TRBV29-1 and TRBJ1-1, with a possible D match to TRBD1 (5 bases). CDR3 length: 12 residues. The germline V gene has CDR1 SQVTM and CDR2 ANQGSEA. Trimming cost V 7 bases and J 2 bases, with 11 bases left between them. CDR3 residues: CSGGRLNTEAFF. DNA of the CDR3: TGCAGCGGGGGACGGCTCAACACTGAAGCTTTCTTT.

V is TRBV6-6 and J is TRBJ2-3; D is uncertain. CDR1 is MNHNY and CDR2 is SVGAGI in the germline V gene (reference sequence). The V gene lost 0 bases and the J gene lost 0 bases, with 10 bases spanning the gap. The CDR3 consists of 16 residues. The CDR3 DNA reads TGTGCCAGCAGTTACTCCGTAAGCTCTAGCACAGATACGCAGTATTTT. Translating gives CASSYSVSSSTDTQYF.

The J gene is TRBJ2-7, the V gene TRBV12-3 or TRBV12-4; D is possibly TRBD2 (6 bases). Trimming cost V 2 bases and J 3 bases, with 11 bases left between them. The CDR3 extends over 14 amino acids. The CDR3 here is CASSLKRAHYEQYF. DNA of the CDR3: TGTGCCAGCAGTTTAAAGCGGGCCCACTACGAGCAGTACTTC.

The chain couples TRBV6-6 to TRBJ2-3; TRBD1 matches 8 bases. CDR3 length: 15 residues. V shed 9 bases and J 7 bases; nucleotides not matched to a gene: 15. The germline V gene has CDR1 MNHNY and CDR2 SVGAGI (reference sequence). DNA for the CDR3: TGTGCCAGTTACAAAGGGCAGGGGGCTCTATATACGCAGTATTTT. Amino acid sequence: CASYKGQGALYTQYF.

This clonotype came up a few times. The CDR3 spells CASSLVNGRPDYGYTF. The DNA of the CDR3 is TGTGCCAGCAGCTTAGTGAATGGGCGCCCCGACTATGGCTACACCTTC. The chain uses TRBV7-4 and TRBJ1-2; D is undetermined. Germline values: CDR1 SGHVT, CDR2 SQSDAQ. The CDR3 extends over 16 amino acids. V dropped 1 base and J dropped 3 bases, with 15 bases sitting between them.

V and J are TRBV9 and TRBJ1-6, with D possibly being TRBD1 (5 bases). The germline CDR1 and CDR2 sequences are SGDLS and YYNGEE. V dropped 0 bases and J dropped 5 bases, with 12 bases sitting between them. CDR3 length: 16 residues. For the CDR3, the DNA is TGTGCCAGCAGCGTAGGGGGGAGTCAGAATAATTCACCCCTCCACTTT. Its protein is CASSVGGSQNNSPLHF. Combining the CDR3 with reference TRBV9 and TRBJ1-6 gives the whole variable domain DSGVTQTPKHLITATGQRVTLRCSPRSGDLSVYWYQQSLDQGLQFLIQYYNGEERAKGNILERFSAQQFPDLHSELNLSSLELGDSALYFCASSVGGSQNNSPLHFGNGTRLTVT.

This clonotype was observed a handful of times. The chain carries TRBV6-6 and TRBJ2-4; no definite D call. V was shortened by 5 bases and J by 0 bases, with 11 bases between the two germline ends. CDR1 is MNHNY and CDR2 is SVGAGI in the germline V gene (reference sequence). CDR3 size: 15 residues. DNA of the CDR3: TGTGCCAGCAGTAAACGGACCCTAGCCAAAAACATTCAGTACTTC. Translating it yields CASSKRTLAKNIQYF.